The 5 T cell receptor beta chains listed next were all sequenced from one sample in a study of blood T cell repertoires in COVID-19. This table comes from immunoSEQ multiplex PCR, and its TCRdb copy is limited to in-frame clones, with some not included. The sample has about 130,000 clones; roughly 83% are singletons. Sequencing was performed on peripheral blood. The receptors derive from a woman between 70 and 85 years old with COVID-19, enrolled during active disease.

The CDR3 region has the DNA TGCGCCAGCAGCTTAACAGGGGACAACACCGGGGAGCTGTTTTTT. Translation: CASSLTGDNTGELFF. V gene TRBV5-1 combines with J gene TRBJ2-2; 7 nucleotides match TRBD1. The CDR3 has 15 residues. Trimming removed 2 bases from V and 2 bases from J; junction bases left unmatched: 3. The germline CDR1 and CDR2 sequences are SGHRS and YFSETQ.

The V gene is TRBV19, the J gene TRBJ2-3, with unresolved D. Germline V gene data show CDR1 as LNHDA and CDR2 as SQIVND (reference sequence). The CDR3 spans 14 residues. Between the trimmed V and J ends, which lost 5 bases and 0 bases, there was a span of 9 bases. The CDR3 DNA reads TGTGCCAGTAGTGACAACACTAGCACAGATACGCAGTATTTT. Translation gives CASSDNTSTDTQYF. Drawing the rest from reference TRBV19 and TRBJ2-3, the complete variable domain is DGGITQSPKYLFRKEGQNVTLSCEQNLNHDAMYWYRQDPGQGLRLIYYSQIVNDFQKGDIAEGYSVSREKKESFPLTVTSAQKNPTAFYLCASSDNTSTDTQYFGPGTRLTVL.

This chain's CDR3 is CASSVALGYEQYF. The CDR3 DNA reads as TGTGCCAGCAGCGTAGCTCTAGGCTACGAGCAGTACTTC. J is TRBJ2-7 and V is TRBV9, with no clear D. Trimming cost V 0 bases and J 3 bases, with 7 bases left between them. The CDR3 length is 13 residues. Germline loops: CDR1 SGDLS, CDR2 YYNGEE.

The chain couples TRBV5-1 to TRBJ2-7; the match to TRBD1 covers 10 bases. Germline loops: CDR1 SGHRS, CDR2 YFSETQ. V shed 0 bases, J shed 5 bases, and the junction held 8 bases outside the gene matches. The CDR3 runs 16 residues. CDR3 nucleotides: TGCGCCAGCAGCTTGGAATATTGGGACAGGGGCAACGAGCAGTACTTC. Residues: CASSLEYWDRGNEQYF.

The V call is TRBV7-9, the J call TRBJ2-5, with D possibly being TRBD1 (6 bases). CDR1 and CDR2 (germline): SEHNR, FQNEAQ (reference sequence). Trimming removed 0 bases from V and 1 base from J, with 6 bases in between. The CDR3 is 14 residues long. The chain's CDR3 is CASSLAGAQETQYF. CDR3 DNA sequence: TGTGCCAGCAGCTTAGCGGGGGCCCAAGAGACCCAGTACTTC.